What follows are 12 T cell receptor beta chains derived from one specimen sequenced in a study of blood T cell repertoires in COVID-19. Profiled with immunoSEQ multiplex PCR; TCRdb holds only in-frame clones, not every one. The sample holds approximately 52,000 clones, roughly 87% seen once. Material: peripheral blood. The receptor set was obtained from a human donor in a cohort sampled during active COVID-19.

J is TRBJ2-7 and V is TRBV20-1; 7 nucleotides match TRBD2. The germline V gene encodes CDR1 DFQATT and CDR2 SNEGSKA (reference sequence). The CDR3 contains 13 residues. The junction had 2 bases not matched to a gene; V was cut back by 3 bases and J by 0 bases. The CDR3 spells CSASSGPSYEQYF. DNA of the CDR3: TGCAGTGCTAGTAGCGGGCCCTCCTACGAGCAGTACTTC.

The genes are TRBV6-2 or TRBV6-3 and TRBJ2-7; D uncertain. V was clipped by 2 bases and J by 4 bases, with 3 bases between them. Per the germline V gene, CDR1 is MNHEY and CDR2 is SVGEGT. This CDR3 is 11 amino acids long. In nucleotides, the CDR3 is TGTGCCAGCAGTTACGTATACGAGCAGTACTTC. Residues: CASSYVYEQYF.

The chain uses TRBV19 and TRBJ2-5; a possible D gene is TRBD2 (6 bases). Between the trimmed V and J ends, which lost 5 bases and 4 bases, there was a span of 11 bases. CDR3 length: 13 amino acids. Germline V CDR1 and CDR2: LNHDA, SQIVND (reference sequence). CDR3 in amino acids: CASSDSGRETQYF. The DNA of the CDR3 is TGTGCCAGTAGTGACAGCGGGCGAGAGACCCAGTACTTC.

The rearrangement joins TRBV5-1 to TRBJ2-1; 7 bases are a match to TRBD2. CDR1 and CDR2 from the germline V gene are SGHRS and YFSETQ. V lost 6 bases and J lost 8; bases outside the gene matches: 11. The CDR3 loop spans 14 amino acids. The CDR3 protein is CASKTGGSEDEQFF. CDR3 nucleotide sequence: TGCGCCAGCAAAACGGGCGGGAGCGAGGATGAGCAGTTCTTC.

The chain combines TRBV7-9 with TRBJ2-2; D is perhaps TRBD1 (6 bases). This CDR3 has 16 residues. V lost 4 bases, J lost 0 bases, and 12 bases lay in between. Germline V lookup: CDR1 SEHNR, CDR2 FQNEAQ (reference sequence). CDR3 region: CASSSPRGSNTGELFF. The DNA of the CDR3 is TGTGCCAGCAGCTCCCCCAGGGGCTCGAACACCGGGGAGCTGTTTTTT.

This sequence joins TRBV5-1 and TRBJ2-1, with 9 bases matching TRBD2. The trim removed 4 bases at V and 8 bases at J, leaving 7 bases unmatched. The CDR3 runs to 14 residues. Germline V lookup: CDR1 SGHRS, CDR2 YFSETQ. CDR3 amino acids: CASSLGTSNYEQFF. CDR3 sequence (DNA): TGCGCCAGCAGCCTCGGGACTAGCAATTATGAGCAGTTCTTC.

This chain joins TRBV6-5 and TRBJ2-7, with 11 positions matching TRBD1. This CDR3 contains 15 residues. Germline V CDR1 and CDR2: MNHEY, SVGAGI. V lost 4 bases to trimming and J lost 3 bases; unmatched junction nucleotides: 5. As DNA, the CDR3 is TGTGCCAGCAGTTTCTGGACAGGGGGCAACTACGAGCAGTACTTC. Translated: CASSFWTGGNYEQYF.

The V gene is TRBV2, the J gene TRBJ1-1; possible D gene TRBD1, 5 bases. Trimming removed 11 bases from V and 4 bases from J, with 17 bases in between. This CDR3 spans 13 amino acids. The germline CDR1 and CDR2 sequences are SNHLY and FYNNEI. CDR3 amino acids: CACGRQGFTEAFF. The CDR3 nucleotides read TGTGCCTGCGGTAGGCAGGGCTTCACTGAAGCTTTCTTT. The whole variable domain, remainder taken from reference TRBV2 and TRBJ1-1, is EPEVTQTPSHQVTQMGQEVILRCVPISNHLYFYWYRQILGQKVEFLVSFYNNEISEKSEIFDDQFSVERPDGSNFTLKIRSTKLEDSAMYFCACGRQGFTEAFFGQGTRLTVV.

CDR3: CASSLLDPGHQGAGYGYTF. The CDR3 DNA sequence: TGCGCCAGCAGCTTGCTCGACCCGGGGCACCAGGGGGCAGGCTATGGCTACACCTTC. This chain joins TRBV5-1 and TRBJ1-2, with TRBD1 identical over 8 bases. With 1 base clipped from V and 4 bases from J, the junction kept 18 bases outside the gene matches. Germline CDR1 SGHRS, CDR2 YFSETQ. The CDR3 spans 19 residues.

The chain carries TRBV10-3 and TRBJ2-1; 8 bases align to TRBD2. Germline V lookup: CDR1 ENHRY, CDR2 SYGVKD. CDR3 size: 17 residues. V lost 7 bases, J lost 3 bases, and 14 bases stayed unmatched. This CDR3 reads CAITPNPQAGVYNEQFF. The CDR3 nucleotides read TGTGCCATCACTCCCAACCCCCAAGCGGGAGTCTACAATGAGCAGTTCTTC.

V is TRBV7-6 and J is TRBJ1-4; TRBD1 aligns across 7 bases. V shed 4 bases, J shed 5 bases, and the junction held 4 bases outside the gene matches. From germline, CDR1 is SGHVS and CDR2 FNYEAQ. The CDR3 sequence is 14 residues long. CDR3 in amino acids: CASSSGQPNEKLFF. CDR3 nucleotide sequence: TGTGCCAGCAGCTCGGGACAGCCGAATGAAAAACTGTTTTTT.

The gene calls are TRBV27 and TRBJ2-5; 10 nucleotides line up with TRBD1. This CDR3 has 15 amino acids. With V trimmed by 5 bases and J by 6 bases, 9 bases remained unmatched. The germline V gene has CDR1 MNHEY and CDR2 SMNVEV (reference sequence). The CDR3 DNA reads TGTGCCAGCAGTCAAGGGACAGGGGCCCTACAGACCCAGTACTTC. Translated: CASSQGTGALQTQYF.